One sample yielded the 24 T cell receptor beta chains listed below, sequenced in a study of early T cells in non-severe SARS-CoV-2 infection. TCRdb recomputed calls from the 5' RACE reads with MiXCR, one row per CDR3 protein. Of tens of thousands of distinct CDR3 sequences listed, 6% to 7% are singletons. Sequencing was done on a sample of whole blood. The receptors were sampled from an adult who was a healthcare worker with PCR-confirmed SARS-CoV-2 infection or an uninfected control (not recorded which).

This clonotype came up many times. The gene calls are TRBV30 and TRBJ1-1; D gene uncertain. This CDR3 has 12 residues. The germline V gene encodes CDR1 GTSNPN and CDR2 SVGIG (reference sequence). With 2 bases removed from V and 5 bases from J, the gap between germline ends came to 9 bases. DNA of the CDR3: TGTGCCTGGAGTACGGTAGAGACTGAAGCTTTCTTT. Translating it yields CAWSTVETEAFF. The full variable domain, with the rest looked up from reference TRBV30 and TRBJ1-1, is SQTIHQWPATLVQPVGSPLSLECTVEGTSNPNLYWYRQAAGRGLQLLFYSVGIGQISSEVPQNLSASRPQDRQFILSSKKLLLSDSGFYLCAWSTVETEAFFGQGTRLTVV.

This rearrangement joins TRBV3-1 to TRBJ2-7, with TRBD1 matching over 11 bases. With V trimmed by 1 base and J by 2 bases, 7 bases remained unmatched. This CDR3 region has 17 residues. Germline CDR1 reads LGHDT; CDR2 reads YNNKEL (reference sequence). The DNA for the CDR3 is TGTGCCAGCAGCCAAGGGCCATCGGGACAGGGGGCCTACGAGCAGTACTTC. The encoded protein is CASSQGPSGQGAYEQYF.

At least ten counts were recorded for this clonotype. This chain uses TRBV7-2 with TRBJ2-3; no definite D call. The length of the CDR3 is 11 residues. Germline V gives CDR1 SGHTA, CDR2 FQGNSA. The ends were cut back, 6 bases at V and 4 bases at J, with 5 bases in the middle. The CDR3 loop is CASRLSDTQYF. The CDR3 nucleotides read TGTGCCAGCAGGCTATCAGATACGCAGTATTTT.

The chain carries TRBV11-2 and TRBJ2-7; D might be TRBD1 (6 bases). Germline lookup yields CDR1 SGHAT and CDR2 FQNNGV. CDR3 length equals 14 residues. V lost 4 bases to trimming and J lost 3 bases, with 13 bases between them. This CDR3 reads CASSSIRGIYEQYF. The CDR3 DNA follows: TGTGCCAGCAGCTCTATCAGGGGTATCTACGAGCAGTACTTC.

This clonotype has ten or more counts. V and J are TRBV20-1 and TRBJ2-7; no clear D. The germline V gene has CDR1 DFQATT and CDR2 SNEGSKA (reference sequence). V was shortened by 0 bases and J by 4 bases, with 4 bases between the two germline ends. This CDR3 is 11 amino acids long. CDR3 protein: CSARESYEQYF. CDR3 in DNA: TGCAGTGCTAGAGAGTCATACGAGCAGTACTTC.

Ten or more counts support this clonotype. This chain joins TRBV20-1 and TRBJ2-1; no clear D gene. CDR1 and CDR2 (germline): DFQATT, SNEGSKA (reference sequence). Trimming pared 4 bases from V and 0 bases from J, leaving 13 bases between. The CDR3 covers 15 residues. The CDR3 sequence is CSAKGAYFSYNEQFF. CDR3 DNA sequence: TGCAGTGCTAAGGGTGCGTACTTCTCCTACAATGAGCAGTTCTTC.

This clonotype has ten or more counts. The chain uses TRBV6-5 and TRBJ2-5; TRBD2 agrees at 14 bases. V shed 6 bases and J 2 bases; nucleotides not matched to a gene: 11. Per the germline V gene, CDR1 is MNHEY and CDR2 is SVGAGI. The CDR3 has 18 amino acids. The CDR3 coding sequence is TGTGCCAGCAGCAGACTAGCGGGAGGGCCAGGAGGGCAAGAGACCCAGTACTTC. It codes for CASSRLAGGPGGQETQYF.

The gene calls are TRBV19 and TRBJ1-2; tentatively, D is TRBD1 (5 bases). CDR3 size: 15 residues. Germline values: CDR1 LNHDA, CDR2 SQIVND (reference sequence). V dropped 3 bases and J dropped 4 bases, with 15 bases sitting between them. The CDR3 DNA is TGTGCCAGTAGTATCCCGGGACGGACGTTCTATGGCTACACCTTC. This encodes CASSIPGRTFYGYTF.

In its sample, this clonotype ranks as medium-sized. The rearrangement links TRBV20-1 to TRBJ2-6; a weak D match, TRBD1 (6 bases). Germline V lookup: CDR1 DFQATT, CDR2 SNEGSKA (reference sequence). The length of the CDR3 is 14 residues. The V end lost 6 bases, the J end lost 4 bases, and 13 bases lay between the germline ends. As DNA, the CDR3 is TGCAGTGCCCTGACAGGCCCCGGGGCCAACGTCCTGACTTTC. This sequence encodes CSALTGPGANVLTF.

This clonotype was detected many times. CDR3 in DNA: TGCGCCAGCAGCTTGGGGGACAGATCATATGGCTACACCTTC. Translation: CASSLGDRSYGYTF. The chain couples TRBV5-1 to TRBJ1-2; 7 bases agree with TRBD1. Germline lookup yields CDR1 SGHRS and CDR2 YFSETQ. The CDR3 is made up of 14 amino acids. The V segment lost 0 bases and the J segment 5 bases; nucleotides outside the gene matches: 4.

This clonotype was seen many times. The chain links TRBV6-5 to TRBJ2-5; 7 bases match TRBD1. CDR3 length equals 16 residues. With 0 bases clipped from V and 5 bases from J, the junction kept 9 bases outside the gene matches. Germline lookup yields CDR1 MNHEY and CDR2 SVGAGI. The CDR3 region is CASSYSKAGGWETQYF. The CDR3 nucleotides are TGTGCCAGCAGTTACTCGAAGGCAGGGGGTTGGGAGACCCAGTACTTC.

This clonotype was picked up many times. This chain links TRBV6-5 with TRBJ1-1; a weak D match, TRBD1 (5 bases). Germline V gene lookup returns CDR1 MNHEY and CDR2 SVGAGI. Trimming removed 0 bases from V and 2 bases from J, with 10 bases in between. The CDR3 extends over 15 amino acids. CDR3 residues: CASSYSGGTNTEAFF. The CDR3 DNA reads TGTGCCAGCAGTTACTCTGGGGGAACAAACACTGAAGCTTTCTTT.

This clonotype was seen many times. CDR3 DNA: TGTGCCAGCAGCTTAGCTCAAACCCAAGAGACCCAGTACTTC. Its protein is CASSLAQTQETQYF. The chain has TRBV7-8 and TRBJ2-5; the D is unclear. The germline V gene has CDR1 SGHVS and CDR2 FQNEAQ. This CDR3 comprises 14 residues. The ends were cut back, 0 bases at V and 1 base at J, with 6 bases in the middle.

This clonotype was seen repeatedly, ten times or more. The chain links TRBV10-3 to TRBJ2-1, with 10 bases fitting TRBD2. This CDR3 has 14 residues. J was trimmed by 9 bases and V by 6 bases; bases with no gene match: 8. The V gene's germline CDR1 is ENHRY and CDR2 SYGVKD. CDR3 DNA: TGTGCCATCAGGATAGTAGCGGGAGGAGGTGAGCAGTTCTTC. Protein product: CAIRIVAGGGEQFF.

In its sample, this clonotype was seen many times. This rearrangement joins TRBV7-2 to TRBJ1-2, with D possibly TRBD1 on 6 matching bases. Germline loops: CDR1 SGHTA, CDR2 FQGNSA. CDR3 length: 15 amino acids. V lost 0 bases and J 6 bases, leaving 14 bases between the germline ends. The CDR3 DNA reads as TGTGCCAGCAGCTTAGCGTTTGCCAGGGGACATGGCTACACCTTC. Translating gives CASSLAFARGHGYTF. Variable domain in full (rest from reference TRBV7-2 and TRBJ1-2): GAGVSQSPSNKVTEKGKDVELRCDPISGHTALYWYRQSLGQGLEFLIYFQGNSAPDKSGLPSDRFSAERTGGSVSTLTIQRTQQEDSAVYLCASSLAFARGHGYTFGSGTRLTVV.

This clonotype was observed at least ten times. V gene TRBV19 combines with J gene TRBJ2-3; 9 nucleotides line up with TRBD1. This CDR3 contains 16 residues. With 9 bases clipped from V and 3 bases from J, the junction kept 13 bases outside the gene matches. Per germline, CDR1 LNHDA and CDR2 SQIVND (reference sequence). CDR3 residues: CASQISGQGLTDTQYF. In DNA form, the CDR3 reads TGTGCCAGCCAGATATCAGGACAGGGGTTGACAGATACGCAGTATTTT.

This clonotype has a count of ten or more. The V and J genes are TRBV4-3 and TRBJ1-1; D call uncertain. CDR3 length: 13 amino acids. Germline CDR1 and CDR2: LGHNA and YSLEER. The V end lost 5 bases, the J end lost 4 bases, and 11 bases lay between the germline ends. The CDR3 spells CASSIRFSTEAFF. CDR3 nucleotide sequence: TGCGCCAGCAGCATCCGATTCAGCACTGAAGCTTTCTTT.

In this sample, this clonotype turned up many times. V gene TRBV5-5 combines with J gene TRBJ2-1; 10 bases agree with TRBD2. The V gene end was trimmed by 2 bases and the J gene end by 9 bases; junction bases not matched to a gene: 11. The germline gives CDR1 SGHKS, CDR2 YYEKEE (reference sequence). The CDR3 has 16 residues. CDR3 nucleotides: TGTGCCAGCAGCTTTTCGAGCGGGAGGGCGATGATTGAGCAGTTCTTC. Protein product: CASSFSSGRAMIEQFF. Drawing the rest from reference TRBV5-5 and TRBJ2-1, the complete variable domain is DAGVTQSPTHLIKTRGQQVTLRCSPISGHKSVSWYQQVLGQGPQFIFQYYEKEERGRGNFPDRFSARQFPNYSSELNVNALLLGDSALYLCASSFSSGRAMIEQFFGPGTRLTVL.

V gene TRBV10-3 combines with J gene TRBJ2-5; 11 nucleotides line up with TRBD2. This CDR3 comprises 16 residues. The germline gives CDR1 ENHRY, CDR2 SYGVKD. The ends lost 4 bases at V and 1 base at J; junction bases unmatched: 5. CDR3 amino acids: CAISATTSGVQETQYF. As DNA, the CDR3 is TGTGCCATCAGTGCGACGACTAGCGGGGTCCAAGAGACCCAGTACTTC.

The rearrangement uses TRBV7-2 and TRBJ1-2; unclear D gene. Between the trimmed V and J ends, which lost 1 base and 4 bases, there was a span of 10 bases. CDR1 SGHTA and CDR2 FQGNSA come from the germline V gene. CDR3 length: 14 residues. The CDR3 region is CASSLGFAGYGYTF. The CDR3, as DNA: TGTGCCAGCAGCTTAGGTTTTGCCGGCTATGGCTACACCTTC. Full variable domain (outside the CDR3, taken from reference TRBV7-2 and TRBJ1-2): GAGVSQSPSNKVTEKGKDVELRCDPISGHTALYWYRQSLGQGLEFLIYFQGNSAPDKSGLPSDRFSAERTGGSVSTLTIQRTQQEDSAVYLCASSLGFAGYGYTFGSGTRLTVV.

This clonotype was counted at least ten times. V usage is TRBV6-2 or TRBV6-3 and J usage is TRBJ2-1, with 11 bases fitting TRBD2. The germline V gene has CDR1 MNHEY and CDR2 SVGEGT. The J segment lost 6 bases and the V segment lost 8 bases, leaving 3 bases of the junction unmatched. This CDR3 spans 13 amino acids. The CDR3 sequence is CASGLAGGNEQFF. CDR3 sequence (DNA): TGTGCCAGCGGCCTAGCGGGAGGCAATGAGCAGTTCTTC.

The chain joins TRBV28 to TRBJ2-5, with D perhaps TRBD1 or TRBD2 (5 bases each). The germline V gene has CDR1 MDHEN and CDR2 SYDVKM. V was cut by 4 bases and J by 3 bases, with 15 bases left in between. This CDR3 is built from 15 residues. CDR3 amino acids: CASSYPFRGEETQYF. DNA of the CDR3: TGTGCCAGCAGTTACCCATTCCGGGGCGAAGAGACCCAGTACTTC.

Many counts were recorded for this clonotype. CDR3: CASTSRKGSSYNEQFF. The DNA of the CDR3 is TGTGCCAGCACCTCCCGCAAAGGAAGCTCCTACAATGAGCAGTTCTTC. The chain uses TRBV7-2 and TRBJ2-1; D call uncertain. Trimming left V 7 bases short and J 0 bases short, with 16 bases between. Per germline, CDR1 SGHTA and CDR2 FQGNSA. This CDR3 has 16 residues.

The sample holds many counts of this clonotype. This chain links TRBV6-2 or TRBV6-3 with TRBJ2-5; 7 bases match TRBD1. V lost 6 bases and J lost 4; bases outside the gene matches: 11. The germline V gene encodes CDR1 MNHEY and CDR2 SVGEGT. The CDR3 is 15 residues long. The DNA of the CDR3 is TGTGCCAGCAGCTCTAGTGCGACAGGGACAGAGACCCAGTACTTC. Translated: CASSSSATGTETQYF.